Each of the 14 T cell receptor beta chains below was sequenced from the same sample in a study of CD8+ T cells in alopecia areata. Regarding treatment: oral pan-JAK inhibitor, 5-10 mg twice daily. Reverse transcribed after extraction, RNA yielded cDNA as the sequencing template. TCRdb's copy holds only in-frame clones and misses some; the assay was immunoSEQ multiplex PCR. The repertoire holds 170,000 or so clones, about 60% seen once, with 10% to 15% in the top ten. The sample was CD8+ T cells sorted from blood, taken at week 24, from a patient treated with tofacitinib. These receptors came from a human donor with alopecia areata.

This clone has just one count. The chain couples TRBV5-6 to TRBJ2-3, with D possibly being TRBD2 (6 bases). Trimming cost V 9 bases and J 2 bases, with 19 bases left between them. Germline CDR1 and CDR2: SGHDT and YYEEEE. The CDR3 runs 15 residues. CDR3 in amino acids: CATRRVAEITDTQYF. As DNA, the CDR3 is TGTGCCACCAGGAGGGTGGCGGAGATCACAGATACGCAGTATTTT.

This chain links TRBV29-1 with TRBJ2-5, with D possibly being TRBD1 (7 bases). Near its end, the DNA agrees better with TRBJ2-7, so the J call may be wrong. Looked up from germline, CDR1 is SQVTM and CDR2 is ANQGSEA. The CDR3 covers 17 residues. The chain's CDR3 is CSVTLGGSVQGPYEQYF. The CDR3 DNA sequence: TGCAGCGTGACCCTGGGGGGTTCGGTACAGGGGCCCTACGAGCAGTACTTC.

The rearrangement links TRBV10-3 to TRBJ1-2; 8 nucleotides align to TRBD1. CDR1 is ENHRY, CDR2 SYGVKD, per germline. This CDR3 is 15 amino acids long. Losses at the gene ends were 8 bases for V and 5 bases for J; bases not matched to a gene: 13. CDR3 region: CAIRGGGQGSYGYTF. In DNA form, the CDR3 reads TGTGCCATCCGAGGTGGCGGACAGGGAAGTTATGGCTACACCTTC.

This clone showed up just a few times. V gene TRBV5-1 combines with J gene TRBJ2-7, with D perhaps matching TRBD1 (5 bases). Germline values: CDR1 SGHRS, CDR2 YFSETQ. V gave up 4 bases and J gave up 2 bases, with 16 bases separating them. CDR3 length: 15 amino acids. CDR3 DNA sequence: TGCGCCAGCAGCCGAGACAGTGGAAGGGCCTACGAGCAGTACTTC. It specifies CASSRDSGRAYEQYF.

This chain links TRBV15 with TRBJ2-3, with TRBD2 matching 11 bases. Germline CDR1 is LNHNV and CDR2 is YYDKDF (reference sequence). V gave up 3 bases and J gave up 1 base; unmatched junction bases: 0. The CDR3 has 15 amino acids. CDR3 nucleotide sequence: TGTGCCACCAGCAGGACTAGCGGGGGCACAGATACGCAGTATTTT. It codes for CATSRTSGGTDTQYF. The full variable domain, completed using reference TRBV15 and TRBJ2-3, is DAMVIQNPRYQVTQFGKPVTLSCSQTLNHNVMYWYQQKSSQAPKLLFHYYDKDFNNEADTPDNFQSRRPNTSFCFLDIRSPGLGDTAMYLCATSRTSGGTDTQYFGPGTRLTVL.

The J gene is TRBJ2-7, the V gene TRBV6-1; 8 bases agree with TRBD1. Per germline, CDR1 MNHNS and CDR2 SASEGT. The CDR3 contains 13 residues. Trimming removed 4 bases from V and 3 bases from J; junction bases left unmatched: 2. The CDR3 reads CASSVDRGYEQYF. CDR3 sequence (DNA): TGTGCCAGCAGTGTAGACAGGGGCTACGAGCAGTACTTC.

This clone was observed a few times. V and J are TRBV29-1 and TRBJ2-5; the match to TRBD2 covers 9 bases. The CDR3 runs to 16 residues. The V and J ends lost 3 bases and 1 base, in that order; junction bases with no gene match: 9. The germline V gene has CDR1 SQVTM and CDR2 ANQGSEA. The CDR3 DNA reads TGCAGCGTTGAGGCTAGCGGGGTGTTGACCCAAGAGACCCAGTACTTC. It translates to CSVEASGVLTQETQYF.

This clone was recorded a few times. The J gene is TRBJ1-5, the V gene TRBV27; D is ambiguous. The V and J ends lost 5 bases and 0 bases respectively, with 5 bases between them. The CDR3 runs to 13 residues. Germline V CDR1 and CDR2: MNHEY, SMNVEV (reference sequence). CDR3 sequence: CASSPYSNQPQHF. The CDR3 DNA sequence: TGTGCCAGCAGTCCATATAGCAATCAGCCCCAGCATTTT.

V gene TRBV4-1 combines with J gene TRBJ2-1, with D possibly being TRBD1 or TRBD2 (5 bases each). The ends were cut back, 2 bases at V and 5 bases at J, with 16 bases in the middle. Looked up from germline, CDR1 is MGHRA and CDR2 is YSYEKL. This CDR3 has 16 residues. The DNA for the CDR3 is TGCGCCAGCAGCCAAACAACCGGGACGGAAAACAATGAGCAGTTCTTC. Its protein is CASSQTTGTENNEQFF.

The rearrangement links TRBV9 to TRBJ1-1, with TRBD1 matching 8 bases. The germline V gene encodes CDR1 SGDLS and CDR2 YYNGEE. Trimming at V came to 3 bases and at J to 1 base, leaving 5 bases not matched to a gene. The CDR3 runs to 15 residues. The CDR3 DNA reads TGTGCCAGCAGCGCTTCGACAGGGGAGAACACTGAAGCTTTCTTT. Amino acid sequence: CASSASTGENTEAFF.

CDR3 region: CAWKKRQYGYTF. In DNA form, the CDR3 reads TGTGCCTGGAAAAAAAGGCAGTATGGCTACACCTTC. The chain has TRBV30 and TRBJ1-2; no definite D call. The CDR3 is made up of 12 amino acids. The germline V gene has CDR1 GTSNPN and CDR2 SVGIG (reference sequence). The V gene lost 4 bases and the J gene lost 5 bases, with 11 bases spanning the gap.

V is TRBV2 and J is TRBJ1-5; perhaps TRBD1 as D (5 bases). V was cut by 6 bases and J by 0 bases, with 15 bases left in between. The CDR3 runs 16 residues. Per germline, CDR1 SNHLY and CDR2 FYNNEI. CDR3 sequence: CASSALTVYSNQPQHF. The CDR3 DNA reads as TGTGCCAGCAGCGCATTGACAGTTTATAGCAATCAGCCCCAGCATTTT.

The rearrangement joins TRBV5-6 to TRBJ1-5, with D unclear. The CDR3 contains 15 residues. The V end lost 2 bases, the J end lost 5 bases, and 14 bases lay between the germline ends. The germline gives CDR1 SGHDT, CDR2 YYEEEE. In DNA form, the CDR3 reads TGTGCCAGCAGCTTCGGTACAGCCAGTCATCAGCCCCAGCATTTT. It is translated as CASSFGTASHQPQHF.

This clone was counted only a few times. The chain carries TRBV27 and TRBJ2-3; 9 bases agree with TRBD2. Germline V gene lookup returns CDR1 MNHEY and CDR2 SMNVEV (reference sequence). The CDR3 consists of 14 residues. The junction had 5 bases not matched to a gene; V was cut back by 10 bases and J by 0 bases. CDR3 amino acids: CAIAGGASTDTQYF. In DNA, the CDR3 is TGTGCCATCGCGGGGGGGGCGAGCACAGATACGCAGTATTTT.